The clone carrying this T cell receptor beta chain was observed a few times. This CDR3 has 15 residues. Losses at the gene ends were 5 bases for V and 0 bases for J; bases not matched to a gene: 9. The germline CDR1 and CDR2 sequences are DFQATT and SNEGSKA (reference sequence). This sample is drawn from a study of blood T cells in healthy people across ages. The authors ran a second PCR of 7 to 11 cycles using a sample-barcoded 5' primer and a J-beta primer mix. TCRdb processed the 5' RACE reads anew with MiXCR; each CDR3 protein has one entry. The sample has roughly 1,500,000 distinct CDR3 sequences; 34% are singletons.

V is TRBV20-1 and J is TRBJ1-2, with TRBD1 matching 7 bases. Material for sequencing was blood. The TCR comes from a woman between 25 and 40 years old in good health. CDR3 amino acids: CSASTGSLANYGYTF. CDR3 nucleotide sequence: TGCAGTGCTTCGACAGGGTCCCTGGCTAACTATGGCTACACCTTC.